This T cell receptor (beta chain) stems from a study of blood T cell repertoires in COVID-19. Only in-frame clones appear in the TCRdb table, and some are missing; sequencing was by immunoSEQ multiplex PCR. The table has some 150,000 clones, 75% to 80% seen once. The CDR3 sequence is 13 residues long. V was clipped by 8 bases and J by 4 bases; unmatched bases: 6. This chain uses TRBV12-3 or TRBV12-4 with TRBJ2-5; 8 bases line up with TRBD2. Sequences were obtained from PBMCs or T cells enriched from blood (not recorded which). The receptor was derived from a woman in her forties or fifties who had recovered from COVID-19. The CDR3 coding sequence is TGTGCCAGCGTGGCCGGGGGGGGAGAGACCCAGTACTTC. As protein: CASVAGGGETQYF.